This is a list of T cell receptor beta chains from one sample in a study of blood T cells in healthy people across ages. Each CDR3 protein is one row after TCRdb ran MiXCR on the 5' RACE reads. The sample lists more than 800,000 distinct CDR3 sequences, 45% seen once, with about 20% in the top ten. The sequencing input was blood. These receptors came from a woman in her sixties in good health. Both conserved end residues are part of each CDR3. The D gene is left open where the match is weak. The size of a clone is reported for some rows only, either as once, few or many, or as a class for expanded clones.

>TRBV7-9|TRBD2|TRBJ2-7|once|15
TGTGCCAGCAGCTTTTCGGGACTAGCAGCCTACGAGCAGTACTTC
CASSFSGLAAYEQYF
>TRBV29-1|NA|TRBJ2-1|NA|14
TGCGGCGTTGAGCTGAACGGGAGAAGGAATGAGCAGTTCTTC
CGVELNGRRNEQFF
>TRBV12-3/TRBV12-4|TRBD1|TRBJ2-7|NA|16
TGTGCCAGCAGTTCTCCCCGAGACAGGGATCCCTACGAGCAGTACTTC
CASSSPRDRDPYEQYF
>TRBV7-2|NA|TRBJ2-5|once|17
TGTGCCAGCAGCTTAAATAGTCTGACTTTAACCTCAGAGACCCAGTACTTC
CASSLNSLTLTSETQYF
>TRBV29-1|NA|TRBJ1-2|few|14
TGCAGCGTCGTGCTGACGGGATCAGTCTATGGCTACACCTTC
CSVVLTGSVYGYTF
>TRBV4-2|TRBD2|TRBJ2-5|NA|17
TGTGCCAGCAGCCAGTTGGGTAGCGGGGGGGACCAAGAGACCCAGTACTTC
CASSQLGSGGDQETQYF
>TRBV6-1|TRBD1|TRBJ1-5|few|14
TGTGCCAGCAGTCGACAGGGTGTGGGTCAGCCCCAGCATTTT
CASSRQGVGQPQHF
>TRBV18|TRBD2|TRBJ2-4|NA|15
TGTGCCAGCTCACCGGGGACTAGCGGGAGAGGGGTTCAGTACTTC
CASSPGTSGRGVQYF
>TRBV10-3|TRBD1|TRBJ2-3|NA|16
TGTGCCATCAGCGGATCCGGGACAGGGATTCCAGATACGCAGTATTTT
CAISGSGTGIPDTQYF
>TRBV7-2|NA|TRBJ2-5|many|13
TGTGCCAGCAGCTTCTCGGGCCAAGAGACCCAGTACTTC
CASSFSGQETQYF